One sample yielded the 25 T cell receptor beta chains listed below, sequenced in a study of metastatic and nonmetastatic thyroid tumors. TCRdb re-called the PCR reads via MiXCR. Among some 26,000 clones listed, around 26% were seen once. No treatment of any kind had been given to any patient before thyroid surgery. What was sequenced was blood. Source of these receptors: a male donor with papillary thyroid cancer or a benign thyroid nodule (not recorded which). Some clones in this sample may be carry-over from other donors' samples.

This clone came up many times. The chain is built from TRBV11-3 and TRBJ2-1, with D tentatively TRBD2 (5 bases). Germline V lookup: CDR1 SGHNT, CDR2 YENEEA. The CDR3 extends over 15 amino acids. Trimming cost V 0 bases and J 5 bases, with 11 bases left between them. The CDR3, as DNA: TGTGCCAGCAGCTTAGATCGTGGGAGTCACAATGAGCAGTTCTTC. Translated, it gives CASSLDRGSHNEQFF.

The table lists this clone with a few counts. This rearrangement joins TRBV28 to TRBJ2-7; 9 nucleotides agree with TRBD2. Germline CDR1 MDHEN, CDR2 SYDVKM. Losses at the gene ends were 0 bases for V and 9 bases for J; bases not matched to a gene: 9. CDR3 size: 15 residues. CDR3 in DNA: TGTGCCAGCAGTTTATGGTCTAGCGGGGCCCAAGGGCAGTACTTC. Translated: CASSLWSSGAQGQYF.

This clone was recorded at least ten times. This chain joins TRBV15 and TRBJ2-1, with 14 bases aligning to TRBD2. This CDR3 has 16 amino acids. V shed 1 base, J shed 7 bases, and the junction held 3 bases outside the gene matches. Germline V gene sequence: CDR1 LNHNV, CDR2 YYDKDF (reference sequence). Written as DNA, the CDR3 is TGTGCCACCAGCAGAGGTGGACTAGCGGGAGGTAATGAGCAGTTCTTC. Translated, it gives CATSRGGLAGGNEQFF.

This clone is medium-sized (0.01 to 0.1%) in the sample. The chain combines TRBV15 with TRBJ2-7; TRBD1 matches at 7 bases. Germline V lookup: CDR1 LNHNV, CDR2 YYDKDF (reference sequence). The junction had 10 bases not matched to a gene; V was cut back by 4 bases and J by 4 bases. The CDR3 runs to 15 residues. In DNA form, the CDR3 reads TGTGCCACCAGCAAAGACAGGGCAGGGGGTTACGAGCAGTACTTC. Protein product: CATSKDRAGGYEQYF.

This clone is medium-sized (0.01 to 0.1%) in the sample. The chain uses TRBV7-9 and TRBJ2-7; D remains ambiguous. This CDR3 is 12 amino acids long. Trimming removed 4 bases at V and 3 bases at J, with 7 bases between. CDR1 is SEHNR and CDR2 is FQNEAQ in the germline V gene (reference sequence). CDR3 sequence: CASSSPNYEQYF. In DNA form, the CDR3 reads TGTGCCAGCAGCTCACCCAACTACGAGCAGTACTTC.

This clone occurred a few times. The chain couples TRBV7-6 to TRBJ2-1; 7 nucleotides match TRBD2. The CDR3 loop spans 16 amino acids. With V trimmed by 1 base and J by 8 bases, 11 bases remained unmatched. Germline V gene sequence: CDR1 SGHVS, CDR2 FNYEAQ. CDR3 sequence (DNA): TGTGCCAGCAGCTTAGTCTTTCAACTAGCGCCGTATGAGCAGTTCTTC. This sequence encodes CASSLVFQLAPYEQFF.

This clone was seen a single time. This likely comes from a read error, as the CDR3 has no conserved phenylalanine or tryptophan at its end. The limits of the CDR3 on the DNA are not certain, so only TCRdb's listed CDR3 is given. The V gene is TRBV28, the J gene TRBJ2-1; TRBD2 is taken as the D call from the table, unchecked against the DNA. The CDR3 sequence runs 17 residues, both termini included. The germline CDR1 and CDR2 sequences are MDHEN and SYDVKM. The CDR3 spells CASSFLIAYSSYNEHFL.

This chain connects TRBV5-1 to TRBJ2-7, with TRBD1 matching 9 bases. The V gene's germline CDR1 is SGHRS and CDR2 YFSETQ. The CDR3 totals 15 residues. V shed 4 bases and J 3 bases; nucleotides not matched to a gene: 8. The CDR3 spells CASSQGTGNVYEQYF. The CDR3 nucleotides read TGCGCCAGCAGCCAGGGGACAGGGAATGTCTACGAGCAGTACTTC.

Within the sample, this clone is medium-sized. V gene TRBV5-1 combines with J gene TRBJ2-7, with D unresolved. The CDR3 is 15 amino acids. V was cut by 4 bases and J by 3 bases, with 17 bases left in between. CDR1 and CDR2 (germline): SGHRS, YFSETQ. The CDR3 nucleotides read TGCGCCAGCAGCCCGAGGTTCGACCCAAGCTACGAGCAGTACTTC. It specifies CASSPRFDPSYEQYF.

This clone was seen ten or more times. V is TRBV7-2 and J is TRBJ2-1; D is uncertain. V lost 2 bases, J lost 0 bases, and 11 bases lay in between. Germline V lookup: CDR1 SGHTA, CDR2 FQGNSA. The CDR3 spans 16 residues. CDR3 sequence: CASSLRPISSYNEQFF. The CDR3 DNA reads TGTGCCAGCAGCTTACGGCCTATCAGCTCCTACAATGAGCAGTTCTTC.

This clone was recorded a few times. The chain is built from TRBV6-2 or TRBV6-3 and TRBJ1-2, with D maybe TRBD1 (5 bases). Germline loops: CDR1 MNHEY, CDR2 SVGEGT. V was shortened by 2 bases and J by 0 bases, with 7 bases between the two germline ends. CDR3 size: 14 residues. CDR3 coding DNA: TGTGCCAGCAGTTACGGGACGGCTAACTATGGCTACACCTTC. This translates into CASSYGTANYGYTF.

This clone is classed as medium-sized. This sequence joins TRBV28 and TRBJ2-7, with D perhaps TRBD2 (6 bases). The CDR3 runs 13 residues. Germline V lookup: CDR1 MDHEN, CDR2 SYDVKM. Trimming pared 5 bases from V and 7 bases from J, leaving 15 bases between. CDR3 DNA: TGTGCCAGCAGTCGATCCGGGGACTTAGAGCAGTACTTC. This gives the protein CASSRSGDLEQYF.

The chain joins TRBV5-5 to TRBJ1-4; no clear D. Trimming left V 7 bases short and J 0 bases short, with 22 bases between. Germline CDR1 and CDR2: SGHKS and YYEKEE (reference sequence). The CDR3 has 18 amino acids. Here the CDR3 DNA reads TGTGCCAGCGGCCTAACTTGTTACAGCTTAGCAACTAATGAAAAACTGTTTTTT. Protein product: CASGLTCYSLATNEKLFF.

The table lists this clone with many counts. The DNA for the CDR3 is TGTGCCAGCAGAAGGGCAGATACGCAGTATTTT. Translated, it gives CASRRADTQYF. The chain uses TRBV6-2 or TRBV6-3 and TRBJ2-3; no firm D call. Germline V gene data show CDR1 as MNHEY and CDR2 as SVGEGT. The CDR3 spans 11 residues. Trimming cost V 6 bases and J 4 bases, with 5 bases left between them.

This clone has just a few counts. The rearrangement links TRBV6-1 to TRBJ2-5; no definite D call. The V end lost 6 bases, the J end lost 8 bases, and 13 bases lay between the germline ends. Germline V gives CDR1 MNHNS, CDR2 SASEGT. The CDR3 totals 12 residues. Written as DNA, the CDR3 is TGTGCCAGCAGATGCCCTACGGATACCCAGTACTTC. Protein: CASRCPTDTQYF.

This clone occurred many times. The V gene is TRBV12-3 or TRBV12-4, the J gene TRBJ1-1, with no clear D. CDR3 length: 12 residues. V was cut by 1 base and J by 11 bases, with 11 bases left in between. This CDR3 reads CASSLGTPEAFF. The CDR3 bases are TGTGCCAGCAGTTTAGGGACTCCCGAGGCTTTCTTT.

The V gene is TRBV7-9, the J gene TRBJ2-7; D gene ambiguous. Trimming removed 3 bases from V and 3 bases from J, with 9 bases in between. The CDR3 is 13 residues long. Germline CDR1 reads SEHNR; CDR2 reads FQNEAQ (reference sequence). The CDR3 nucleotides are TGTGCCAGCAGCTTTGCGGCAATCTACGAGCAGTACTTC. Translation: CASSFAAIYEQYF.

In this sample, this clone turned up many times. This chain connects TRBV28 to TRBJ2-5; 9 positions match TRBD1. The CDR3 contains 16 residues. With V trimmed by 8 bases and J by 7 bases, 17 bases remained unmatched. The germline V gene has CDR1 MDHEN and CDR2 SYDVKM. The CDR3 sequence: CASGFLGTGPTGTQYF. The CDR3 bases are TGTGCCAGCGGCTTTTTGGGGACAGGGCCAACGGGGACCCAGTACTTC.

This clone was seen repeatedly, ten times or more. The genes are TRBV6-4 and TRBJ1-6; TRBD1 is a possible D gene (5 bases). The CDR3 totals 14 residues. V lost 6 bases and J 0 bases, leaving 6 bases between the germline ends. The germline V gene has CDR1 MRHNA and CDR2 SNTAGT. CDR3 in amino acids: CASRDSSYNSPLHF. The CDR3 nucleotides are TGTGCCAGCAGAGACAGCTCCTATAATTCACCCCTCCACTTT.

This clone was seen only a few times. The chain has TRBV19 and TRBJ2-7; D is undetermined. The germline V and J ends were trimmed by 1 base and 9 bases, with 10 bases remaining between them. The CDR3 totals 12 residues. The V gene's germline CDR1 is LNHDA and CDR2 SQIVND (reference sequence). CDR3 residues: CASSIGGHAQYF. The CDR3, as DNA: TGTGCCAGTAGTATAGGAGGCCACGCGCAGTACTTC.

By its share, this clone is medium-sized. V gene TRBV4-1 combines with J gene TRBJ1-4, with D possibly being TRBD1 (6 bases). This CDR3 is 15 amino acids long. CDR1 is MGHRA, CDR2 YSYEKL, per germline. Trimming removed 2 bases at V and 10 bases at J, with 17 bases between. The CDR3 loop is CASSQSGQRGGKLFF. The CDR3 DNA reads TGCGCCAGCAGCCAATCCGGACAGAGGGGGGGAAAACTGTTTTTT.

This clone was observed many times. CDR3 coding DNA: TGCAGTGCTAGAGGGCTAGCGGGAGTCAACAATGAGCAGTTCTTC. This sequence encodes CSARGLAGVNNEQFF. The V call is TRBV20-1, the J call TRBJ2-1; TRBD2 matches 10 bases. Germline V lookup: CDR1 DFQATT, CDR2 SNEGSKA (reference sequence). This CDR3 has 15 amino acids. Trimming took 1 base from V and 5 from J; bases not matched to a gene: 5.

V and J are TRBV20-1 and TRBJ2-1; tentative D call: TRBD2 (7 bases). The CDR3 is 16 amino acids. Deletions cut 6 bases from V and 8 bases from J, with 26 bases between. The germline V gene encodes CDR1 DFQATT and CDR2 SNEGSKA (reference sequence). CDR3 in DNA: TGCAGTGCAGGGGGGGGTAATAGCGGTGGGTATGATGAGCAGTTCTTC. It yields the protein CSAGGGNSGGYDEQFF.

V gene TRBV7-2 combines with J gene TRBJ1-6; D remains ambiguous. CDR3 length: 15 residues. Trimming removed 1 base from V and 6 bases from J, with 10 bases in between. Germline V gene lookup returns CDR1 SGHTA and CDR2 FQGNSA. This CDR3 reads CASSLEAPTNSPLHF. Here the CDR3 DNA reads TGTGCCAGCAGCTTAGAGGCACCCACTAATTCACCCCTCCACTTT. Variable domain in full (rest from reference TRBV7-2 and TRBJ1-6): GAGVSQSPSNKVTEKGKDVELRCDPISGHTALYWYRQSLGQGLEFLIYFQGNSAPDKSGLPSDRFSAERTGGSVSTLTIQRTQQEDSAVYLCASSLEAPTNSPLHFGNGTRLTVT.

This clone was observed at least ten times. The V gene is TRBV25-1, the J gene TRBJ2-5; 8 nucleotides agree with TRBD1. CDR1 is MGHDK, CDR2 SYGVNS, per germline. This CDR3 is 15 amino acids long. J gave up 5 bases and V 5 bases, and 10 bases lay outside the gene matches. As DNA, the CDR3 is TGTGCCAGCAGTCACCCCGGACAGGGTCGCGAGACCCAGTACTTC. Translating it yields CASSHPGQGRETQYF.